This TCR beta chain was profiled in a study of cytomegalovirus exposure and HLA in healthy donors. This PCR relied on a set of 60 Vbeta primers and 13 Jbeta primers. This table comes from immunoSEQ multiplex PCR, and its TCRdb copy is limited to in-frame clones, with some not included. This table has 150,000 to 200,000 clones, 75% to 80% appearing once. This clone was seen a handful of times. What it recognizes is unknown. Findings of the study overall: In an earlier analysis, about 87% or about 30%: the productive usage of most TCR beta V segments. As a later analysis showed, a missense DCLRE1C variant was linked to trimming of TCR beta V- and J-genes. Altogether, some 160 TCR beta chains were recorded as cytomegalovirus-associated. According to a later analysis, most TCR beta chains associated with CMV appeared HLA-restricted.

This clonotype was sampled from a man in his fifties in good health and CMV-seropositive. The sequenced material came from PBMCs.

CDR3 residues: CASRGQAYEQYF. The CDR3 DNA reads as TGTGCCAGCAGGGGACAGGCCTACGAGCAGTACTTC. J is TRBJ2-7 and V is TRBV6-5; 8 bases align to TRBD1. This CDR3 is 12 amino acids long. Trimming cost V 6 bases and J 2 bases; bases outside gene matches: 0. Looked up from germline, CDR1 is MNHEY and CDR2 is SVGAGI.